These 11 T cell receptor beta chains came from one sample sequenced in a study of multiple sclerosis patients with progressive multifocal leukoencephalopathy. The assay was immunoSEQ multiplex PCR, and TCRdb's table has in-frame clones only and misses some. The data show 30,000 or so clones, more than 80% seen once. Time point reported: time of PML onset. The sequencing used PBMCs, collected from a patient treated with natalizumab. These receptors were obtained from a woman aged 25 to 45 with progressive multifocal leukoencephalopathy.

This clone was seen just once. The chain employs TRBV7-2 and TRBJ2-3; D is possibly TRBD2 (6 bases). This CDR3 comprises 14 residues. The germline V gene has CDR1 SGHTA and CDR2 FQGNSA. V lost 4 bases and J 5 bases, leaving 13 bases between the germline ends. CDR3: CASSSVGGRDTQYF. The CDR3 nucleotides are TGTGCCAGCAGCTCCGTGGGGGGACGAGATACGCAGTATTTT.

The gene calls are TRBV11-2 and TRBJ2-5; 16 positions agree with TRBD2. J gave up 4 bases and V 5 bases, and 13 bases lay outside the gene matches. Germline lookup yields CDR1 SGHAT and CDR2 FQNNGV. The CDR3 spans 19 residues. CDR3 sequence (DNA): TGTGCCAGCAGCCGCCGTCCCGGGACTAGCGGGAGGGCCACAGAGACCCAGTACTTC. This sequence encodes CASSRRPGTSGRATETQYF.

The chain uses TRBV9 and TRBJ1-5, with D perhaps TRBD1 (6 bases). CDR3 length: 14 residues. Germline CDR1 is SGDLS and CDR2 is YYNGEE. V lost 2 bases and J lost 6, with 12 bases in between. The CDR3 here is CASSVGPGVQPQHF. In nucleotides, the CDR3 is TGTGCCAGCAGCGTTGGTCCAGGGGTTCAGCCCCAGCATTTT.

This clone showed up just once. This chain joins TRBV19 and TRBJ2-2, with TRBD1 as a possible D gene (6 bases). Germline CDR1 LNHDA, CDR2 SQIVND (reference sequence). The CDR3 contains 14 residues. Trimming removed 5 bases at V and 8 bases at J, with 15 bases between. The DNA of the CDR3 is TGTGCCAGTAGTGTGGACAGCCCGTTAGGGGAGCTGTTTTTT. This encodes CASSVDSPLGELFF.

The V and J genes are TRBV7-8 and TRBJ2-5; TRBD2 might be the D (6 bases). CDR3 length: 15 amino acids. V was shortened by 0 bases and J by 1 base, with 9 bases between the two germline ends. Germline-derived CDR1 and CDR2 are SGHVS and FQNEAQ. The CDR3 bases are TGTGCCAGCAGCTTAGCCAAGACTAGCCAAGAGACCCAGTACTTC. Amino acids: CASSLAKTSQETQYF.

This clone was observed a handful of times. The CDR3 nucleotides read TGTGCCAGCAGTCCCCCCGGGGCCAGCTCTGGAAACACCATATATTTT. Its protein product is CASSPPGASSGNTIYF. The chain links TRBV28 to TRBJ1-3; weak D call: TRBD1 (5 bases). Germline V gene sequence: CDR1 MDHEN, CDR2 SYDVKM. Trimming removed 5 bases from V and 0 bases from J, with 14 bases in between. The CDR3 has 16 amino acids.

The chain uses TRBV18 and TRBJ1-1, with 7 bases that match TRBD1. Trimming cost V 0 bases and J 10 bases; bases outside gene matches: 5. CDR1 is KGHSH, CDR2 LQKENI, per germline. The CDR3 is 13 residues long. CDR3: CASSPPGQMGAFF. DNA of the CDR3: TGTGCCAGCTCACCACCGGGACAGATGGGAGCTTTCTTT.

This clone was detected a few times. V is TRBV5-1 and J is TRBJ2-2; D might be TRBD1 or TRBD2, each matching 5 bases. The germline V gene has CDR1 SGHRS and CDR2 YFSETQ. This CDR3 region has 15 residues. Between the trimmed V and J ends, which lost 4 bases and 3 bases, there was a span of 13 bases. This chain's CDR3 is CASSRDGGDTGELFF. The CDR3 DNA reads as TGCGCCAGCAGCCGGGACGGTGGGGACACCGGGGAGCTGTTTTTT.

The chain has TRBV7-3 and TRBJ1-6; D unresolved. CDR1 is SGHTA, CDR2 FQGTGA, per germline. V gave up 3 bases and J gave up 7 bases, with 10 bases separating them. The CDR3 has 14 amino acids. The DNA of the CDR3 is TGTGCCAGCAGCTTTGGACTCCAGAATTCACCCCTCCACTTT. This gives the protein CASSFGLQNSPLHF.

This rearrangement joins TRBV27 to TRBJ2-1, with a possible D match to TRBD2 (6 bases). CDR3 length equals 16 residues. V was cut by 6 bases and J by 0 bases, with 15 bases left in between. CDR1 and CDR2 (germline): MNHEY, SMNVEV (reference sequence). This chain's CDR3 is CASSPQRRGSYNEQFF. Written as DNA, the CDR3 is TGTGCCAGCAGCCCACAGAGGAGGGGCTCCTACAATGAGCAGTTCTTC.

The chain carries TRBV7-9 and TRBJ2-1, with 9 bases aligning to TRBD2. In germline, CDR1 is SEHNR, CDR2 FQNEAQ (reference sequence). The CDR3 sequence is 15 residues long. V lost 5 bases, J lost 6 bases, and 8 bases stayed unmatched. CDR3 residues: CASSESGGPPNEQFF. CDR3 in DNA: TGTGCCAGCAGCGAAAGCGGGGGGCCACCCAATGAGCAGTTCTTC.